These T cell receptor beta chains were read from a single sample in a study of blood T cells in healthy people across ages. TCRdb used MiXCR to reprocess the 5' RACE reads, holding one entry per CDR3 protein. Of around 1,700,000 distinct CDR3 sequences listed, roughly 30% are singletons. The sequenced sample was blood. The receptors here all came from a woman in her 30s in good health. The CDR3 runs from the conserved cysteine through the conserved F or W. Fields, in order: D gene, clone size, V gene, J gene, CDR3 DNA, CDR3 protein. A D gene is named only where the DNA matches it firmly. Clone size is not always given. Where it is, it says once, few, many or a class for expanded clones.

d_call: TRBD1; clone_size: NA; v_call: TRBV12-3/TRBV12-4; j_call: TRBJ2-1; cdr3_nt: TGTGCCAGCAATACTCCGGACAGGGGGCAGGGTGAGCAGTTCTTC; cdr3_aa: CASNTPDRGQGEQFF
d_call: TRBD1; clone_size: many; v_call: TRBV12-3/TRBV12-4; j_call: TRBJ2-3; cdr3_nt: TGTGCCAGCAGCCCAAGACAGGGAAGCACAGATACGCAGTATTTT; cdr3_aa: CASSPRQGSTDTQYF
d_call: TRBD2; clone_size: many; v_call: TRBV7-2; j_call: TRBJ2-3; cdr3_nt: TGTGCCAGCAGCCTATCAGCGGGAGGGGATACGCAGTATTTT; cdr3_aa: CASSLSAGGDTQYF
d_call: NA; clone_size: once; v_call: TRBV14; j_call: TRBJ2-7; cdr3_nt: TGTGCCAGCAGCCAAGCTGGCGGCCCCTACGGGCAGTACTTC; cdr3_aa: CASSQAGGPYGQYF
d_call: NA; clone_size: NA; v_call: TRBV4-3; j_call: TRBJ1-6; cdr3_nt: TGCGCCAGCAGCCAAGATCGCGGGAGAAATTCACCCCCCCACTTT; cdr3_aa: CASSQDRGRNSPPHF
d_call: NA; clone_size: few; v_call: TRBV18; j_call: TRBJ2-7; cdr3_nt: TGTGCCGGCTCACCAGACCGCTACGAGCAGTACTTC; cdr3_aa: CAGSPDRYEQYF
d_call: NA; clone_size: many; v_call: TRBV10-2; j_call: TRBJ2-3; cdr3_nt: TGCGCCAGTTTGCGTAGCACAGATACGCAGTATTTT; cdr3_aa: CASLRSTDTQYF
d_call: TRBD2; clone_size: NA; v_call: TRBV5-1; j_call: TRBJ2-1; cdr3_nt: TGCGCCAGCAGCTTTGGCGGGGGGGCATCGTATGAGCAGTTCTTC; cdr3_aa: CASSFGGGASYEQFF
d_call: TRBD2; clone_size: few; v_call: TRBV10-3; j_call: TRBJ2-1; cdr3_nt: TGTGCCCTGACAGCTAGCGGGAGATTGGATGAGCAGTTCTTC; cdr3_aa: CALTASGRLDEQFF
d_call: NA; clone_size: many; v_call: TRBV12-3/TRBV12-4; j_call: TRBJ2-7; cdr3_nt: TGTGCCAGCAGCCCCTCCCGCTACGAGCAGTACTTC; cdr3_aa: CASSPSRYEQYF
d_call: TRBD1; clone_size: NA; v_call: TRBV29-1; j_call: TRBJ2-3; cdr3_nt: TGCAGCGCCACAGGGGTGGGGGATACGCAGTATTTT; cdr3_aa: CSATGVGDTQYF
d_call: NA; clone_size: many; v_call: TRBV29-1; j_call: TRBJ2-1; cdr3_nt: TGCAGCGTTCTTCCACGGAATGAGCAGTTCTTC; cdr3_aa: CSVLPRNEQFF
d_call: TRBD1; clone_size: many; v_call: TRBV9; j_call: TRBJ1-2; cdr3_nt: TGTGCCAGCAGCGTAGGTGGGACAGGGGATGGCTACACCTTC; cdr3_aa: CASSVGGTGDGYTF
d_call: NA; clone_size: NA; v_call: TRBV28; j_call: TRBJ2-7; cdr3_nt: TGTGCCAGCACTTCTAACGGGGACCTCAAGGCTGGGCAGTACTTC; cdr3_aa: CASTSNGDLKAGQYF
d_call: NA; clone_size: NA; v_call: TRBV11-2; j_call: TRBJ2-5; cdr3_nt: TGTGCCAGCAGCTCCCGGAATACGGACAGAAAAGAGACCCAGTACTTC; cdr3_aa: CASSSRNTDRKETQYF
d_call: NA; clone_size: few; v_call: TRBV6-6; j_call: TRBJ2-7; cdr3_nt: TGTGCCAGCAGTTATGAGGAGCGGACTCGAAAGACCTACGAGCAGTACTTC; cdr3_aa: CASSYEERTRKTYEQYF
d_call: TRBD1; clone_size: NA; v_call: TRBV7-2; j_call: TRBJ2-1; cdr3_nt: TGTGCCAGCAGCTCCCGGGACAGGGAGAATGAGCAGTTCTTC; cdr3_aa: CASSSRDRENEQFF
d_call: NA; clone_size: NA; v_call: TRBV28; j_call: TRBJ1-1; cdr3_nt: TGTGCCTCCCTCCCGGCGGGGACGAGAACTGAAGCTGTCTTT; cdr3_aa: CASLPAGTRTEAVF
d_call: TRBD1; clone_size: few; v_call: TRBV11-2; j_call: TRBJ2-7; cdr3_nt: TGTGCCGGCAGCCCCGGGACAGGGCTCGACGAGCAGTACTTC; cdr3_aa: CAGSPGTGLDEQYF
d_call: TRBD2; clone_size: NA; v_call: TRBV20-1; j_call: TRBJ2-1; cdr3_nt: TGCAGTGCTAGGTCTACCGGGACTAGCGGATTCCAAAGCTCCTACAATGAGCAGTTCTTC; cdr3_aa: CSARSTGTSGFQSSYNEQFF
d_call: NA; clone_size: NA; v_call: TRBV5-1; j_call: TRBJ1-5; cdr3_nt: TGCGCCTCCTCGGAGGGGGACCAGTGGCCCCAGCATTTT; cdr3_aa: CASSEGDQWPQHF